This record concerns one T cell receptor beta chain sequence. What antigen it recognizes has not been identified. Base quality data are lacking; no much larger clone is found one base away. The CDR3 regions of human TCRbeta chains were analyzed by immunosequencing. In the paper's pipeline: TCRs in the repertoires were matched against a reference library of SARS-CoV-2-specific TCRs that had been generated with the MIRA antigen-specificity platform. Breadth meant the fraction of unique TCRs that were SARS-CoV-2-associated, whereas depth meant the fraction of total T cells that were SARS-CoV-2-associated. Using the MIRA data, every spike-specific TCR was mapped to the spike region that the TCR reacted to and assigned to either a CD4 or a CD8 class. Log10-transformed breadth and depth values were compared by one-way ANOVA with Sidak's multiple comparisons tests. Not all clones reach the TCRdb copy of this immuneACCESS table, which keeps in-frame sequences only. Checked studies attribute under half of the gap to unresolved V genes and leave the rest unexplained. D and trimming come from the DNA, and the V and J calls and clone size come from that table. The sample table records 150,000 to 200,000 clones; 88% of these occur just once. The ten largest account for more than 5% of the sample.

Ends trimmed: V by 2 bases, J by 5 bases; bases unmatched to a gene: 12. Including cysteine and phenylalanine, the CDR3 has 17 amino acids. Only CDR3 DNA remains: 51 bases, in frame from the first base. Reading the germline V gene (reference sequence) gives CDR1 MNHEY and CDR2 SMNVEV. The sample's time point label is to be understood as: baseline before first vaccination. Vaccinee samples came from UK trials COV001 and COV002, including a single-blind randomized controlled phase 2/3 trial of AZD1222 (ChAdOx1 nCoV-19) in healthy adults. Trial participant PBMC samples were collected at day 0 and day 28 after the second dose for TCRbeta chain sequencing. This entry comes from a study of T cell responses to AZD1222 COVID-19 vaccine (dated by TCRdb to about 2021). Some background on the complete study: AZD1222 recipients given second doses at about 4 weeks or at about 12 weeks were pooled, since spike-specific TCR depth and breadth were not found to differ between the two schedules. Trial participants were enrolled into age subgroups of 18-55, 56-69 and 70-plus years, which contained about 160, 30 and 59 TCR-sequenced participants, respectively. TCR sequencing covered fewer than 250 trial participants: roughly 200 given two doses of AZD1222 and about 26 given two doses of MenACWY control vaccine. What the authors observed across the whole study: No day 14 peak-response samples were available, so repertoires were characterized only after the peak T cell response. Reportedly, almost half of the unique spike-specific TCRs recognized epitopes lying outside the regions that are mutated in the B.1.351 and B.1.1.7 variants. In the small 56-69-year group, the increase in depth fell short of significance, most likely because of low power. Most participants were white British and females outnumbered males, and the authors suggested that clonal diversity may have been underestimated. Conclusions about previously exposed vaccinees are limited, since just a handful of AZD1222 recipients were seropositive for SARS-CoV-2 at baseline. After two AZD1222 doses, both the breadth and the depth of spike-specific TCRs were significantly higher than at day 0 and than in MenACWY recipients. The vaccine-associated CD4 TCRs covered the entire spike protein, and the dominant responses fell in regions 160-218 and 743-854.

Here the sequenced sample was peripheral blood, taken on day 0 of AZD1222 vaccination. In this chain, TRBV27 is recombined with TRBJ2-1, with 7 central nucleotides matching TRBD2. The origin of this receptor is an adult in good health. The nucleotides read TGTGCCAGCAGTTTACGACTAGCAAGAGGGAGGAACAATGAGCAGTTCTTC. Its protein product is CASSLRLARGRNNEQFF.